This entry lists 4 T cell receptor beta chains sequenced from one sample in a study of ipilimumab plus nivolumab after autologous stem cell transplantation. Assay used: immunoSEQ multiplex PCR; TCRdb lists only in-frame clones, some missing. The data show around 19,000 clones, 81% seen once. This sample comprised PBMCs, obtained in a trial of ipilimumab plus nivolumab as post-transplant consolidation. These receptors all come from a male donor with diffuse large B-cell lymphoma.

V and J are TRBV10-3 and TRBJ2-7; D is unresolved. The CDR3 contains 14 residues. CDR1 and CDR2 from the germline V gene are ENHRY and SYGVKD. The ends were cut back, 8 bases at V and 2 bases at J, with 16 bases in the middle. Here the CDR3 DNA reads TGTGCCATCGGTAATCAAGACGGAACCTACGAGCAGTACTTC. Its protein is CAIGNQDGTYEQYF.

A single count supports this clone. The V and J genes are TRBV29-1 and TRBJ2-7; 7 nucleotides align to TRBD1. Germline V gives CDR1 SQVTM, CDR2 ANQGSEA. This CDR3 comprises 11 residues. J gave up 3 bases and V 7 bases, and 3 bases lay outside the gene matches. The CDR3 coding sequence is TGCAGCGGGGGACAGAACTACGAGCAGTACTTC. Translated: CSGGQNYEQYF.

This clone was seen more than once but under ten times. The chain couples TRBV5-6 to TRBJ2-5, with D tentatively TRBD2 (6 bases). This CDR3 has 14 residues. Germline-derived CDR1 and CDR2 are SGHDT and YYEEEE. V was trimmed by 0 bases and J by 5 bases, leaving 11 bases between them. CDR3 region: CASSLVAEEETQYF. The CDR3 DNA is TGTGCCAGCAGCTTGGTAGCGGAGGAGGAGACCCAGTACTTC. Supplemented by reference TRBV5-6 and TRBJ2-5, the full variable domain reads DAGVTQSPTHLIKTRGQQVTLRCSPKSGHDTVSWYQQALGQGPQFIFQYYEEEERQRGNFPDRFSGHQFPNYSSELNVNALLLGDSALYLCASSLVAEEETQYFGPGTRLLVL.

This rearrangement joins TRBV5-1 to TRBJ2-3, with D maybe TRBD2 (6 bases). There are 12 residues in the CDR3. Germline CDR1 SGHRS, CDR2 YFSETQ. V was trimmed by 7 bases and J by 6 bases, leaving 12 bases between them. The CDR3 spells CASRGSADTQYF. In nucleotides, the CDR3 is TGCGCCAGCCGGGGGTCAGCCGATACGCAGTATTTT.